A selection of T cell receptor beta chains follows, all from one sample in a study of lymphopenia after photon versus proton radiotherapy. Assay: immunoSEQ multiplex PCR; the TCRdb copy retains only in-frame clones and omits some. The sample shows 15,000 to 20,000 clones, 65% to 90% of them seen only once. The sequencing used peripheral blood, collected from a patient treated with proton-based radiotherapy. The receptor set was obtained from a man between 65 and 85 years old with pancreatic cancer. CDR3s include the opening cysteine and the closing phenylalanine or tryptophan. The order of the fields is clone size, J gene, V gene, D gene, CDR3 DNA, CDR3 protein. The D gene is left open where the match is weak. The size of a clone is reported for some rows only, either as once, few or many, or as a class for expanded clones.

NA	TRBJ2-5	TRBV7-6	TRBD1	TGTGCCAGCAGCCGGGACAGGGAAATCGCGACCCAGTACTTC	CASSRDREIATQYF
NA	TRBJ2-7	TRBV5-1	NA	TGCGCCAGCTGTCAGTCCCCAGGGGAAAGCGAGCAGTACTTC	CASCQSPGESEQYF
NA	TRBJ1-4	TRBV28	TRBD1	TGTGCCAGCAGTTTACGCAGGGGGGACGTAGCTAATGAAAAACTGTTTTTT	CASSLRRGDVANEKLFF
NA	TRBJ2-5	TRBV28	NA	TGTGCCAGCAGTCCGGCAGGGCCTACAGGGGAGACCCAGTACTTC	CASSPAGPTGETQYF
NA	TRBJ2-1	TRBV16	NA	TGTGCCAGCAGCCAATTCAGTAATACTGAGCAGTTCTTC	CASSQFSNTEQFF
once	TRBJ2-3	TRBV5-1	NA	TGCGCCAGCAGCTTGGGCGGCGGGGGCTACACAGATACGCAGTATTTT	CASSLGGGGYTDTQYF
NA	TRBJ2-5	TRBV5-4	NA	TGTGCCAGCAGCCTAATATTAGGGACGTCCCAAGAGACCCAGTACTTC	CASSLILGTSQETQYF
NA	TRBJ1-2	TRBV29-1	TRBD1	TGCAGCGTCGCAAAGTTAGGCCCGGGACAGGGGGCATGGGGCTACACCTTC	CSVAKLGPGQGAWGYTF
NA	TRBJ1-1	TRBV6-5	NA	TGTGCCAGCATTAAAGACTGGTCGGGGAACACTGAAGCTTTCTTT	CASIKDWSGNTEAFF
NA	TRBJ2-7	TRBV18	NA	TGTGCCAGCTCACCACTACAGGGTAGCTCCTACGAGCAGTACTTC	CASSPLQGSSYEQYF
NA	TRBJ1-5	TRBV6-6	NA	TGTGCCAGCAGTTACTCGAGAGATCAGCCCCAGCATTTT	CASSYSRDQPQHF
NA	TRBJ1-3	TRBV30	NA	TGTGCCTGGGGACAGACTCAGGGAAACACCATATATTTT	CAWGQTQGNTIYF
NA	TRBJ1-4	TRBV5-1	TRBD1	TGCGCCAGCAGCTCAAGGGACAGGACAACTAATGAAAAACTGTTTTTT	CASSSRDRTTNEKLFF
NA	TRBJ1-2	TRBV13	NA	TGTGCCAGCAGCAAACCCCCGGGGGCCTCTAACTATGGCTACACCTTC	CASSKPPGASNYGYTF
NA	TRBJ1-1	TRBV5-1	NA	TGCGCCAGCAGCTTGGCACAGGGGAACACTGAAGCTTTCTTT	CASSLAQGNTEAFF
NA	TRBJ1-2	TRBV28	TRBD1	TGTGCCAGCAGGTCCGGGACAGGGGTGGCTGGCTACACCTTC	CASRSGTGVAGYTF
NA	TRBJ2-2	TRBV15	NA	TGTGCCACCAGCAGAGATAGCGTAACCGGGGAGCTGTTTTTT	CATSRDSVTGELFF
NA	TRBJ1-1	TRBV27	TRBD1	TGTGCCAGCAGCACAGGGGGGAGAGCTTTCTTT	CASSTGGRAFF
few	TRBJ1-2	TRBV19	NA	TGTGCCAGTAGTATGGGGGACTATGGCTACACCTTC	CASSMGDYGYTF
NA	TRBJ1-4	TRBV5-4	NA	TGTGCCAGCAGCGCCGGGACCGTCGCAACTAATGAAAAACTGTTTTTT	CASSAGTVATNEKLFF
NA	TRBJ2-2	TRBV7-9	NA	TGTGCCAGCAGCCACTATACCGACAGGGAGGAACTGTTTTTT	CASSHYTDREELFF
NA	TRBJ1-4	TRBV4-1	TRBD1	TGCGCCAGCAGCCAAGCGGGACAGCGTGCGAATGAAAAACTGTTTTTT	CASSQAGQRANEKLFF
NA	TRBJ1-2	TRBV9	NA	TGTGCCAGCAGCCCCCAATACGGGGTAAAGTATGGCTACACCTTC	CASSPQYGVKYGYTF
NA	TRBJ1-2	TRBV30	NA	TGTGCCTGGAGTGTACTAGGCGAGAACTATGGCTACACCTTC	CAWSVLGENYGYTF
NA	TRBJ1-1	TRBV5-5	TRBD1	TGTGCCAGCAGCTTACAGGGGATTTGGACTGAAGCTTTCTTT	CASSLQGIWTEAFF
NA	TRBJ1-5	TRBV2	NA	TGTGCCAGCAGGACTGTAGCCAATCAGCCCCAGCATTTT	CASRTVANQPQHF
NA	TRBJ2-1	TRBV7-7	NA	TGTGCCAGCAGCCTGGGGCCCTACAATGAGCAGTTCTTC	CASSLGPYNEQFF
NA	TRBJ1-1	TRBV5-1	NA	TGCGCCAGCACCCTTACCTCCGGGGGCAACGAAGCTTTCTTT	CASTLTSGGNEAFF
NA	TRBJ2-5	TRBV6-5	NA	TGTGCCAGCACTAACGCTCCCCTCCAAGAGACCCAGTACTTC	CASTNAPLQETQYF
NA	TRBJ2-5	TRBV6-5	NA	TGTGCCAGCAGCCCTCAGGGGCGGGTGGAGACCCAGTACTTC	CASSPQGRVETQYF
NA	TRBJ1-2	TRBV6-1	NA	TGTGCCAGCAGTGAGGGTTCTAAGGGGAAGGGCTACACCTTC	CASSEGSKGKGYTF
NA	TRBJ1-1	TRBV5-1	NA	TGCGCCAGCAGCTTGGCCGTAGGGCAGGGCACCGCTGAAGCTTTCTTT	CASSLAVGQGTAEAFF
NA	TRBJ2-1	TRBV5-1	NA	TGCGCCAGCAGCTTGGCCCTGGCAGTCCCCTACAATGAGCAGTTCTTC	CASSLALAVPYNEQFF
NA	TRBJ2-1	TRBV7-9	TRBD2	TGTGCCAGCAGCCCGCGGGGGGGATTAGCTTCTGGCAATGAGCAGTTCTTC	CASSPRGGLASGNEQFF
NA	TRBJ2-7	TRBV2	NA	TGTGCCAGCAGAGACAGAGGGGGACCAGAGCAGTACTTC	CASRDRGGPEQYF
NA	TRBJ1-2	TRBV28	TRBD1	TGTGCCAGCAGTTTCCCCGGGACAGGGGTAGGCTACACCTTC	CASSFPGTGVGYTF
NA	TRBJ2-1	TRBV30	TRBD2	TGTGCCTGGAGTCGGGGGGGCCGGAAATACAATGAGCAGTTCTTC	CAWSRGGRKYNEQFF
once	TRBJ2-5	TRBV19	TRBD2	TGTGCCAGTAGCCATAGCGGGGCGGAGACCCAGTACTTC	CASSHSGAETQYF
NA	TRBJ1-5	TRBV19	NA	TGTGCCAGTAGTATGGGGACCACCGGGAGAAATCAGCCCCAGCATTTT	CASSMGTTGRNQPQHF
NA	TRBJ1-4	TRBV14	NA	TGTGCCAGCAGCCAAGATACAACTAATGAAAAACTGTTTTTT	CASSQDTTNEKLFF
NA	TRBJ2-7	TRBV6-5	NA	TGTGCCAGCAGTTATGGGACAACCTACGAGCAGTACTTC	CASSYGTTYEQYF
NA	TRBJ2-7	TRBV9	NA	TGTGCCAGCAGCGTAGTTCCTAGCTCCTACGAGCAGTACTTC	CASSVVPSSYEQYF
NA	TRBJ2-1	TRBV18	TRBD2	TGTGCCAGCTCACCCCTGGCGGGGGAGTCCAATGAGCAGTTCTTC	CASSPLAGESNEQFF
NA	TRBJ2-7	TRBV4-1	NA	TGCGCCAGCAGCCCAGGCTCGGGCTACTACGAGCAGTACTTC	CASSPGSGYYEQYF
few	TRBJ2-5	TRBV19	TRBD2	TGTGCCAGTAGTATGGGGACTAGCGGAGAAGAGACCCAGTACTTC	CASSMGTSGEETQYF
few	TRBJ2-2	TRBV11-3	NA	TGTGCCAGCAGCTCCACAACGCGGACCGGGGAGCTGTTTTTT	CASSSTTRTGELFF
NA	TRBJ1-1	TRBV19	NA	TGTGCCAGTAGACCCTCAGGACAGCCTGAAGCTTTCTTT	CASRPSGQPEAFF
once	TRBJ1-2	TRBV6-5	TRBD1	TGTGCCAGCAGTTACACGACAGGGACCAACTATGGCTACACCTTC	CASSYTTGTNYGYTF
NA	TRBJ1-1	TRBV30	NA	TGTGCCTGGAGTGTATCTAGGAACACTGAAGCTTTCTTT	CAWSVSRNTEAFF
NA	TRBJ2-1	TRBV19	TRBD2	TGTGCCAGTAGAAACTTAGCGGGGGGATCGAATGAGCAGTTCTTC	CASRNLAGGSNEQFF
few	TRBJ1-6	TRBV7-9	NA	TGTGCCAGCAGCCTAGCGACTGGAACCAATTCACCCCTCCACTTT	CASSLATGTNSPLHF
NA	TRBJ2-6	TRBV7-9	NA	TGTGCCAGCAGCTTTGGTGGGGCCAACGTCCTGACTTTC	CASSFGGANVLTF